The count of the clone carrying this TCR beta chain is one. Its antigen is still unknown. Using immunoSEQ multiplex PCR, the repertoire was profiled, and TCRdb retains in-frame clones only, with some absent. The repertoire has 25,000 to 30,000 clones, around 90% of them found once; the top ten carry 6.5% to 7%. These data originate in a study of T cells in tuberculosis. The overall study: A South African cohort included IGRA-negative adolescents, latently infected IGRA-positive adolescents and adults with active tuberculosis.

Time point described: new active TB diagnosis, blood taken before or within 7 days of starting treatment. Unsorted cryopreserved PBMC were sequenced, averaging approximately 100,000 T cells per clinical donor. Whole-study findings and limits: Using the GMM-specific repertoire gave over 80% accuracy versus 70% with motifs. Active tuberculosis TCR-alpha repertoires lay closer to GMM-specific TCRs than IGRA-negative controls, suggesting clonal expansion.

The specimen comprised PBMCs, sampled at tuberculosis diagnosis. This clonotype was sampled from an adult with tuberculosis.

The CDR3 here is CAISESRGYTF. CDR3 nucleotides: TGTGCCATCAGTGAGTCCCGTGGCTACACCTTC. The chain uses TRBV10-3 and TRBJ1-2; the D is unclear. The CDR3 runs 11 residues. With 0 bases removed from V and 7 bases from J, the gap between germline ends came to 3 bases. Germline V gene sequence: CDR1 ENHRY, CDR2 SYGVKD.